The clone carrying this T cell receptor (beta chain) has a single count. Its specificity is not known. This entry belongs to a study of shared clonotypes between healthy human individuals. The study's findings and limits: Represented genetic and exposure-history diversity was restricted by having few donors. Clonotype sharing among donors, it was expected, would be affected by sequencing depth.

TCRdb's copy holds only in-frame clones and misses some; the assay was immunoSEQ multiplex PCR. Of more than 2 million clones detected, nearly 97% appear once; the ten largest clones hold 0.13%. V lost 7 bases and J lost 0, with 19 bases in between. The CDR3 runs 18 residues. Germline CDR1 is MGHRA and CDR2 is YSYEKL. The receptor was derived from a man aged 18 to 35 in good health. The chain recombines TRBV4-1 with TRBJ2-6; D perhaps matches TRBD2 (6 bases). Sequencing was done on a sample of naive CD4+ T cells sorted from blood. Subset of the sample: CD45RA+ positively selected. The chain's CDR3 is CASTPSGLRSSGANVLTF. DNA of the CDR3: TGCGCCAGCACCCCCTCGGGACTTCGGAGCTCTGGGGCCAACGTCCTGACTTTC.